These T cell receptor beta chains were read from a single sample in a study of T cell clonotyping in hematopoietic cell transplantation. Libraries were prepared by immunoSEQ multiplex PCR; TCRdb keeps only in-frame clonotypes and omits some of them. This repertoire shows 50,000 or so clones, roughly 85% found once; its top ten account for approximately 5.3%. The material sequenced was peripheral blood mononuclear cells, taken before stem cell transplant. The receptor source for this set is a man aged 55 to 69 with myelodysplastic syndrome. Some clones in this sample may be carry-over from other donors' samples. Each CDR3 is given with its conserved first and last residue. Fields, in order: J gene, clone size, D gene, V gene, CDR3 protein, CDR3 DNA. The D gene is left open where the match is weak. The size of a clone is reported for some rows only, either as once, few or many, or as a class for expanded clones.

J: TRBJ1-2; size: NA; D: TRBD1; V: TRBV10-2; CDR3: CASSTGGDYGYTF; DNA: TGCGCCAGCAGTACAGGGGGCGACTATGGCTACACCTTC
J: TRBJ2-1; size: NA; D: NA; V: TRBV7-9; CDR3: CASSVSPVGQFF; DNA: TGTGCCAGCAGCGTTAGCCCGGTGGGGCAGTTCTTC
J: TRBJ2-7; size: NA; D: TRBD1; V: TRBV6-1; CDR3: CASSNPGQGSLGYF; DNA: TGTGCCAGCAGTAATCCGGGACAGGGGTCCCTCGGGTACTTC
J: TRBJ1-6; size: NA; D: NA; V: TRBV2; CDR3: CASNRVDSPLHF; DNA: TGTGCCAGCAACAGGGTTGATTCACCCCTCCACTTT
J: TRBJ1-2; size: NA; D: NA; V: TRBV27; CDR3: CASSLTPFGGYGYTF; DNA: TGTGCCAGCAGTTTAACCCCATTTGGGGGCTATGGCTACACCTTC
J: TRBJ1-6; size: NA; D: NA; V: TRBV27; CDR3: CASWSLGSYNSPLHF; DNA: TGTGCCAGCTGGAGCCTCGGCTCCTATAATTCACCCCTCCACTTT
J: TRBJ1-4; size: NA; D: NA; V: TRBV14; CDR3: CASSDLVGGAPEKLFF; DNA: TGTGCCAGCAGCGACTTGGTGGGGGGCGCGCCCGAAAAACTGTTTTTT
J: TRBJ1-3; size: NA; D: NA; V: TRBV6-5; CDR3: CASRTDSSGNTIYF; DNA: TGTGCCAGTCGGACAGACTCCTCTGGAAACACCATATATTTT
J: TRBJ1-4; size: NA; D: NA; V: TRBV19; CDR3: CASSRAGTGNEKLFF; DNA: TGTGCCAGTAGTAGAGCCGGGACGGGGAATGAAAAACTGTTTTTT
J: TRBJ1-3; size: NA; D: NA; V: TRBV4-3; CDR3: CASSQDGAAGNTIYF; DNA: TGCGCCAGCAGCCAAGACGGGGCAGCGGGAAACACCATATATTTT
J: TRBJ2-6; size: NA; D: NA; V: TRBV6-1; CDR3: CASSEWERVPGANVLTF; DNA: TGTGCCAGCAGTGAATGGGAAAGGGTGCCTGGGGCCAACGTCCTGACTTTC
J: TRBJ2-2; size: NA; D: TRBD2; V: TRBV9; CDR3: CASSVGTGGRSTGELFF; DNA: TGTGCCAGCAGCGTAGGGACGGGGGGGCGGTCCACCGGGGAGCTGTTTTTT
J: TRBJ2-7; size: NA; D: NA; V: TRBV10-1; CDR3: CASSDHAWRRDEQYF; DNA: TGCGCCAGCAGTGACCACGCGTGGCGGCGAGACGAGCAGTACTTC
J: TRBJ2-6; size: NA; D: NA; V: TRBV30; CDR3: CASEGGPSGANVLTF; DNA: TGTGCCTCCGAGGGGGGTCCGTCTGGGGCCAACGTCCTGACTTTC
J: TRBJ2-3; size: NA; D: NA; V: TRBV6-5; CDR3: CASSYSGSTDTQYF; DNA: TGTGCCAGCAGTTACAGCGGTAGCACAGATACGCAGTATTTT
J: TRBJ1-1; size: NA; D: NA; V: TRBV7-9; CDR3: CASSENTDTEAFF; DNA: TGTGCCAGCAGCGAAAATACTGACACTGAAGCTTTCTTT
J: TRBJ2-2; size: NA; D: NA; V: TRBV29-1; CDR3: CSVRAGQITGELFF; DNA: TGCAGCGTACGAGCCGGACAGATCACCGGGGAGCTGTTTTTT
J: TRBJ2-1; size: once; D: TRBD2; V: TRBV5-1; CDR3: CASSLATGGGRGEQFF; DNA: TGCGCCAGCAGCTTGGCAACTGGCGGGGGGCGGGGTGAGCAGTTCTTC
J: TRBJ2-7; size: NA; D: NA; V: TRBV5-1; CDR3: CASSPEGLPWEDEQYF; DNA: TGCGCCAGCAGCCCCGAAGGACTCCCGTGGGAGGACGAGCAGTACTTC
J: TRBJ1-3; size: few; D: TRBD1; V: TRBV7-8; CDR3: CASSLTGTGSSGNTIYF; DNA: TGTGCCAGCAGCTTAACCGGGACAGGGTCTTCAGGAAACACCATATATTTT
J: TRBJ2-7; size: NA; D: NA; V: TRBV5-1; CDR3: CASGRTAYEQYF; DNA: TGCGCCAGCGGACGGACAGCCTACGAGCAGTACTTC
J: TRBJ2-5; size: few; D: NA; V: TRBV5-1; CDR3: CASSSVLQETQYF; DNA: TGCGCCAGCAGCTCCGTCCTCCAAGAGACCCAGTACTTC
J: TRBJ2-5; size: NA; D: NA; V: TRBV11-2; CDR3: CASRRLATQETQYF; DNA: TGTGCCAGCAGGCGGCTAGCGACCCAAGAGACCCAGTACTTC
J: TRBJ2-1; size: NA; D: NA; V: TRBV9; CDR3: CASSVGWGQYNEQFF; DNA: TGTGCCAGCAGCGTAGGCTGGGGGCAGTACAATGAGCAGTTCTTC
J: TRBJ1-2; size: NA; D: NA; V: TRBV7-8; CDR3: CASSLARSTSRGYTF; DNA: TGTGCCAGCAGCTTAGCGCGTAGCACCTCGCGAGGCTACACCTTC
J: TRBJ2-3; size: once; D: TRBD1; V: TRBV7-2; CDR3: CASSLRGRGLGDTQYF; DNA: TGTGCCAGCAGCTTAAGGGGCAGGGGGCTCGGAGATACGCAGTATTTT
J: TRBJ1-1; size: NA; D: TRBD1; V: TRBV5-1; CDR3: CASSLVQGANTEAFF; DNA: TGCGCCAGCAGCTTGGTTCAGGGGGCGAACACTGAAGCTTTCTTT
J: TRBJ1-2; size: NA; D: NA; V: TRBV30; CDR3: CAWSVQTRAGHGYTF; DNA: TGTGCCTGGAGTGTACAGACTCGGGCAGGGCATGGCTACACCTTC
J: TRBJ2-5; size: NA; D: TRBD2; V: TRBV7-2; CDR3: CASSLAGGAWETQYF; DNA: TGTGCCAGCAGCTTAGCCGGGGGGGCCTGGGAGACCCAGTACTTC